These T cell receptor beta chains were read from a single sample in a study of T cells in Graves' hyperthyroidism and ophthalmopathy. TCRdb re-derived calls from the multiplex PCR reads in MiXCR, one entry per CDR3 protein. Here the sample spans approximately 260,000 distinct CDR3 sequences, roughly 15% being singletons. The sample consisted of blood. Receptor source: a woman in her forties or fifties with Graves' hyperthyroidism that later progressed to Graves' ophthalmopathy. Both conserved end residues are part of each CDR3. The D gene is left open where the match is weak. Size tells how often a clone was seen (once, few, many) or the class of an expanded clone, and some rows leave it out.

size	V	J	D	CDR3	DNA
-	TRBV9	TRBJ2-7	TRBD2	CASSPQGGLAGSYEQYF	TGTGCCAGCAGCCCCCAGGGTGGGCTAGCGGGATCCTACGAGCAGTACTTC
many	TRBV27	TRBJ2-1	TRBD2	CASSFGTSGSNEQFF	TGTGCCAGCAGCTTCGGGACTAGCGGGAGTAATGAGCAGTTCTTC
many	TRBV20-1	TRBJ2-3	TRBD2	CSARTSGGIRDTQYF	TGCAGTGCTAGGACTAGCGGCGGGATTCGAGATACGCAGTATTTT
-	TRBV14	TRBJ2-2	-	CASSLTWDTHTGELFF	TGTGCCAGCAGCCTTACTTGGGACACCCACACCGGGGAGCTGTTTTTT
few	TRBV20-1	TRBJ1-5	-	CSGGVRGYQPQHF	TGCAGTGGAGGGGTCCGGGGGTATCAGCCCCAGCATTTT
many	TRBV6-1	TRBJ2-2	-	CASSAYRDGWTGELFF	TGTGCCAGCAGTGCCTATAGGGATGGCTGGACCGGGGAGCTGTTTTTT
many	TRBV20-1	TRBJ2-3	TRBD2	CSARDNGRAADTQYF	TGCAGTGCTAGAGATAACGGGAGGGCCGCAGATACGCAGTATTTT
many	TRBV20-1	TRBJ2-5	-	CSARVYTSETQYF	TGCAGTGCTAGAGTATATACTTCGGAGACCCAGTACTTC
many	TRBV27	TRBJ1-5	TRBD1	CASSRQGSNQPQHF	TGTGCCAGCAGTCGACAGGGAAGCAATCAGCCCCAGCATTTT
many	TRBV11-3	TRBJ2-3	TRBD1	CASSQQGGLSADTQYF	TGTGCCAGCAGTCAACAAGGGGGCTTAAGTGCAGATACGCAGTATTTT